The 21 T cell receptor beta chains below all came from one sample that was sequenced in a study of identical twins. From the 5' RACE reads, TCRdb called clonotypes with MiXCR, one entry per CDR3 protein. The sample lists 250,000 to 300,000 distinct CDR3 sequences, 9.5% seen once, with approximately 6.6% in the top ten. This same sample was also part of a study on yellow fever vaccine responses in identical twins.

The material sequenced was CD8+ T cells sorted from blood. The receptors were sampled from a woman aged 18-30 years in good health.

There are many counts of this clonotype. The gene calls are TRBV7-2 and TRBJ2-1; 7 bases align to TRBD1. The CDR3 is 13 amino acids. CDR1 is SGHTA, CDR2 FQGNSA, per germline. Unmatched junction bases numbered 6, after V lost 6 bases and J lost 7 bases. The CDR3 is CASRRGPPNEQFF. For the CDR3, the DNA is TGTGCCAGCAGAAGGGGGCCTCCGAATGAGCAGTTCTTC.

V gene TRBV6-5 combines with J gene TRBJ2-5; D gene ambiguous. V was pared by 4 bases and J by 5 bases, with 14 bases between. This CDR3 spans 14 amino acids. The germline V gene encodes CDR1 MNHEY and CDR2 SVGAGI. CDR3 nucleotide sequence: TGTGCCAGCAGTTCCACGCATATGGACGAGACCCAGTACTTC. Its protein product is CASSSTHMDETQYF.

The chain uses TRBV27 and TRBJ2-7, with D perhaps assigned TRBD1 or TRBD2 (6 bases each). The CDR3 loop spans 15 amino acids. Trimming took off 7 bases at V and 2 bases at J, with 18 bases between the two ends. Per the germline V gene, CDR1 is MNHEY and CDR2 is SMNVEV (reference sequence). Here the CDR3 reads CASKGGEDRTYEQYF. For the CDR3, the DNA is TGTGCCAGCAAGGGGGGCGAGGATAGGACCTACGAGCAGTACTTC.

The chain is built from TRBV4-3 and TRBJ1-3; the D is unclear. The germline V gene encodes CDR1 LGHNA and CDR2 YSLEER. The V gene lost 0 bases and the J gene lost 4 bases, with 10 bases spanning the gap. CDR3 length: 15 residues. CDR3 sequence: CASSQDSTVGNTIYF. CDR3 nucleotide sequence: TGCGCCAGCAGCCAAGATAGCACAGTCGGAAACACCATATATTTT.

The genes are TRBV3-1 and TRBJ2-3; D is ambiguous. Germline V CDR1 and CDR2: LGHDT, YNNKEL (reference sequence). Trimming pared 0 bases from V and 3 bases from J, leaving 10 bases between. This CDR3 contains 15 residues. The CDR3 DNA reads as TGTGCCAGCAGCCAAGACGCGTGGAAAACAGATACGCAGTATTTT. As protein: CASSQDAWKTDTQYF.

The J gene is TRBJ2-2, the V gene TRBV6-5, with a possible D match to TRBD2 (5 bases). Germline V gene lookup returns CDR1 MNHEY and CDR2 SVGAGI. Trimming took 2 bases from V and 4 from J, leaving 11 bases between them. CDR3 length: 15 residues. CDR3 in amino acids: CASSYARGSTGELFF. CDR3 nucleotides: TGTGCCAGCAGTTACGCCCGGGGAAGCACCGGGGAGCTGTTTTTT.

This rearrangement joins TRBV24-1 to TRBJ2-1; 10 bases line up with TRBD2. CDR1 is KGHDR and CDR2 is SFDVKD in the germline V gene. The CDR3 extends over 19 amino acids. Germline trimming cut 0 bases from V and 0 bases from J; bases unmatched to any gene: 7. CDR3 residues: CATSDLVSGGASSYNEQFF. The CDR3 nucleotides read TGTGCCACCAGTGATTTGGTAAGCGGGGGGGCGAGCTCCTACAATGAGCAGTTCTTC.

The chain has TRBV23-1 and TRBJ2-7, with 9 bases that match TRBD2. TRBV23-1 is sorted into the ORF group, with uncertain function. The J segment lost 1 base and the V segment lost 2 bases, leaving 9 bases of the junction unmatched. The CDR3 is 17 residues long. The CDR3 protein is CASSQRASGTLSYEQYF. The CDR3 bases are TGCGCCAGCAGTCAACGGGCTAGCGGGACCCTATCCTACGAGCAGTACTTC.

This clonotype showed up many times. The rearrangement uses TRBV20-1 and TRBJ2-1; D is undetermined. The CDR3 sequence is 14 residues long. Germline CDR1 is DFQATT and CDR2 is SNEGSKA (reference sequence). Trimming pared 3 bases from V and 3 bases from J, leaving 12 bases between. The CDR3 region is CSASSRTVYNEQFF. The CDR3 coding sequence is TGCAGTGCTAGTTCCCGCACCGTCTACAATGAGCAGTTCTTC.

The table lists this clonotype with a few counts. The chain recombines TRBV27 with TRBJ2-3; 7 bases match TRBD2. Germline assignment: CDR1 MNHEY and CDR2 SMNVEV (reference sequence). V was pared by 1 base and J by 2 bases, with 9 bases of the junction left unmatched. This CDR3 spans 17 amino acids. The CDR3 protein is CASSLWGSGAATDTQYF. For the CDR3, the DNA is TGTGCCAGCAGTTTATGGGGCAGCGGGGCGGCCACAGATACGCAGTATTTT.

This clonotype was detected ten times or more. The chain links TRBV11-3 to TRBJ2-1; D gene uncertain. CDR1 is SGHNT and CDR2 is YENEEA in the germline V gene. V was trimmed by 2 bases and J by 0 bases, leaving 11 bases between them. CDR3 length: 16 residues. The CDR3 sequence is CASSLNRAFSYNEQFF. Here the CDR3 DNA reads TGTGCCAGCAGCTTAAATAGGGCCTTCTCCTACAATGAGCAGTTCTTC.

This clonotype showed up just a few times. The chain is built from TRBV10-2 and TRBJ2-7; D is possibly TRBD1 or TRBD2 (6 bases each). Germline CDR1 reads WSHSY; CDR2 reads SAAADI. V lost 4 bases to trimming and J lost 7 bases, with 14 bases between them. The CDR3 runs to 13 residues. As DNA, the CDR3 is TGCGCCAGCAGTGCCCCGGGGGCGATGGAGCAGTACTTC. Translated: CASSAPGAMEQYF.

To note about this clonotype: A read error may account for a junction end that differs from germline. The chain recombines TRBV7-9 with TRBJ2-5; perhaps TRBD1 as D (5 bases). Germline loops: CDR1 SEHNR, CDR2 FQNEAQ (reference sequence). The CDR3 is 13 amino acids. The DNA of the CDR3 is TGTGCCAGCATTTCAACAGGCGGAGAGACCAAGTACTTC. The encoded protein is CASISTGGETKYF.

The J gene is TRBJ2-2, the V gene TRBV6-1; D is ambiguous. Trimming shortened V by 7 bases and J by 8 bases, and 20 bases separated the two germline ends. The CDR3 is made up of 15 amino acids. Germline lookup yields CDR1 MNHNS and CDR2 SASEGT. The CDR3 loop is CASTNLSPDRGELFF. CDR3 nucleotides: TGTGCCAGCACCAACCTTAGCCCGGATAGGGGGGAGCTGTTTTTT.

This clonotype was detected a few times. The chain combines TRBV7-9 with TRBJ2-3; 8 bases agree with TRBD1. Losses at the gene ends were 5 bases for V and 2 bases for J; bases not matched to a gene: 9. CDR1 SEHNR and CDR2 FQNEAQ come from the germline V gene (reference sequence). The CDR3 extends over 16 amino acids. The CDR3: CASSPRTGFNTDTQYF. For the CDR3, the DNA is TGTGCCAGCAGCCCCAGGACAGGGTTTAACACAGATACGCAGTATTTT.

This clonotype was recorded at least ten times. This chain uses TRBV2 with TRBJ1-1, with D tentatively TRBD1 (6 bases). The CDR3 is 16 amino acids. Per germline, CDR1 SNHLY and CDR2 FYNNEI. The V end was cut by 3 bases, the J end by 5 bases, with 19 bases between. The chain's CDR3 is CASSDDLARGKTEAFF. CDR3 nucleotides: TGTGCCAGCAGTGACGATTTGGCCAGGGGAAAGACTGAAGCTTTCTTT. Combining the CDR3 with reference TRBV2 and TRBJ1-1 gives the whole variable domain EPEVTQTPSHQVTQMGQEVILRCVPISNHLYFYWYRQILGQKVEFLVSFYNNEISEKSEIFDDQFSVERPDGSNFTLKIRSTKLEDSAMYFCASSDDLARGKTEAFFGQGTRLTVV.

Many counts were recorded for this clonotype. In DNA form, the CDR3 reads TGTGCCAGCAGCCAAGTTCGGGGTGAGAACACTGAAGCTTTCTTT. Its protein product is CASSQVRGENTEAFF. V is TRBV4-2 and J is TRBJ1-1; the D is unclear. Trimming removed 1 base at V and 1 base at J, with 10 bases between. Germline CDR1 reads LGHNA; CDR2 reads YNFKEQ. The CDR3 runs to 15 residues.

This clonotype came up many times. The V call is TRBV6-2 or TRBV6-3, the J call TRBJ1-5, with 7 bases that match TRBD1. Per the germline V gene, CDR1 is MNHEY and CDR2 is SVGEGT. The CDR3 covers 16 residues. With V trimmed by 8 bases and J by 0 bases, 10 bases remained unmatched. For the CDR3, the DNA is TGTGCCAGCGGGTTCGACAGGGACGATAGCAATCAGCCCCAGCATTTT. Translated, it gives CASGFDRDDSNQPQHF.

Comment on this clonotype: Just one base apart from a much larger clone, this may be a read error. The genes are TRBV4-1 and TRBJ2-3, with 9 bases aligning to TRBD2. The junction had 9 bases not matched to a gene; V was cut back by 2 bases and J by 3 bases. This CDR3 has 17 residues. The germline CDR1 and CDR2 sequences are MGHRA and YSYEKL. Here the CDR3 DNA reads TGCGCCAGCAGCCAAACGAGGGCGGGAGGGCCGACAGATACGCAGTATTTT. This translates into CASSQTRAGGPTDTQYF.

The genes are TRBV3-1 and TRBJ2-7, with D possibly called TRBD1 or TRBD2 (5 bases each). There are 17 residues in the CDR3. In germline, CDR1 is LGHDT, CDR2 YNNKEL (reference sequence). The V and J ends lost 1 base and 4 bases respectively, with 20 bases between them. CDR3 residues: CASSQAGKRGHPYEQYF. The CDR3 nucleotides are TGTGCCAGCAGCCAAGCGGGAAAAAGGGGCCACCCATACGAGCAGTACTTC.

This clonotype was picked up many times. The V and J genes are TRBV28 and TRBJ2-7, with 8 bases that match TRBD1. The germline V gene has CDR1 MDHEN and CDR2 SYDVKM. V lost 6 bases and J lost 3; bases outside the gene matches: 7. The CDR3 runs to 14 residues. CDR3 protein: CASREDRGLYEQYF. CDR3 DNA: TGTGCCAGCAGGGAAGACAGGGGTCTCTACGAGCAGTACTTC.